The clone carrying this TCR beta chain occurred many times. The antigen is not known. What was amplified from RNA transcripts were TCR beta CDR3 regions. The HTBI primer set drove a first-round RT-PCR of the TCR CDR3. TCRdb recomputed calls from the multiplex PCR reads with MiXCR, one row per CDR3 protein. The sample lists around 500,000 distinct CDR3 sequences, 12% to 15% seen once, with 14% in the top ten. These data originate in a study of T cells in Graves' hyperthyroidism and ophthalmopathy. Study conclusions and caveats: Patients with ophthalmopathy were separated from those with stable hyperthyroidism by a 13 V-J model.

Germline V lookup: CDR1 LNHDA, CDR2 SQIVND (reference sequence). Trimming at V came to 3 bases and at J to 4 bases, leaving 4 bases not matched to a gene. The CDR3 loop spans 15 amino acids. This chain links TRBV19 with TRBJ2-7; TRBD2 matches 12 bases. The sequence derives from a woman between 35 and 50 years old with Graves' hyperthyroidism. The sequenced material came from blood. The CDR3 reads CASSMPTSGSYEQYF. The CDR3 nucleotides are TGTGCCAGTAGTATGCCGACTAGCGGGAGTTACGAGCAGTACTTC.